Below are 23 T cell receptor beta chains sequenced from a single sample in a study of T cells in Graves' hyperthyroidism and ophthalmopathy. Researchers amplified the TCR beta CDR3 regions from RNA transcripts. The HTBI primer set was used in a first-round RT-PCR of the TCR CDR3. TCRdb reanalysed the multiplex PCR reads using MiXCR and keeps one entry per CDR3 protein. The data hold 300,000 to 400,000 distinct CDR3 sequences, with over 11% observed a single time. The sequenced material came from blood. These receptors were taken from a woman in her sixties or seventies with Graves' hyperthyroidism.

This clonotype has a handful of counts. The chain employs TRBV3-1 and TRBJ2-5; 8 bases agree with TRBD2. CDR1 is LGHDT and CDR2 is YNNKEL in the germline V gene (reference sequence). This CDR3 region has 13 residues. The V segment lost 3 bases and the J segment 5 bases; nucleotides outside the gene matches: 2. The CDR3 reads CASSHGGGETQYF. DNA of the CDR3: TGTGCCAGCAGCCACGGGGGGGGCGAGACCCAGTACTTC.

This CDR3 is CASSLTAGGAGANVLTF. The CDR3 nucleotides are TGCGCCAGCAGCTTGACAGCGGGAGGGGCTGGGGCCAACGTCCTGACTTTC. The chain couples TRBV5-1 to TRBJ2-6; 10 bases are a match to TRBD2. V dropped 1 base and J dropped 2; count of bases not matched to a gene: 3. This CDR3 contains 17 residues. Germline V gene sequence: CDR1 SGHRS, CDR2 YFSETQ.

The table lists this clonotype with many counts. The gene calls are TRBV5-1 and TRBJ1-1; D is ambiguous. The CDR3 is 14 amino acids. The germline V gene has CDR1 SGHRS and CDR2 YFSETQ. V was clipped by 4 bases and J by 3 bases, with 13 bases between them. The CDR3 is CASSPAVTYTEAFF. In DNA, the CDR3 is TGCGCCAGCAGCCCGGCCGTAACGTACACTGAAGCTTTCTTT.

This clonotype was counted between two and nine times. CDR3 loop: CASSLSKSYEQYF. The CDR3 DNA follows: TGTGCCAGCAGTTTATCGAAGTCCTACGAGCAGTACTTC. The chain is built from TRBV27 and TRBJ2-7; the D is unclear. The CDR3 loop spans 13 amino acids. CDR1 and CDR2 from the germline V gene are MNHEY and SMNVEV (reference sequence). V shed 0 bases and J shed 1 base, with 4 bases lying between them.

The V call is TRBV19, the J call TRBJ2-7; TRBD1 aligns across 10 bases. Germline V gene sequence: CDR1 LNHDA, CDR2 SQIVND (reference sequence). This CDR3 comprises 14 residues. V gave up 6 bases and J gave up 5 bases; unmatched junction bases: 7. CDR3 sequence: CASSPGQGFDEQYF. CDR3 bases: TGTGCCAGTAGCCCGGGACAGGGGTTTGACGAGCAGTACTTC.

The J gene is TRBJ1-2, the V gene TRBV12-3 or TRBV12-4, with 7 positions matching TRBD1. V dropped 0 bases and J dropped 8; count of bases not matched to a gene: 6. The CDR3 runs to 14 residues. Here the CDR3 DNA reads TGTGCCAGCAGTTTAGCGCACAGGGGAGGAGGCTACACCTTC. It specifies CASSLAHRGGGYTF.

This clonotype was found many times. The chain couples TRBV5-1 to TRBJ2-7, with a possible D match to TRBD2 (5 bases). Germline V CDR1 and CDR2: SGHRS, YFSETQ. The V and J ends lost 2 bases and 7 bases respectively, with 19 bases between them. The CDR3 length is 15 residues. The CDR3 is CASSFFGGHPEEQYF. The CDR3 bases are TGCGCCAGCAGCTTTTTCGGCGGGCACCCTGAGGAGCAGTACTTC.

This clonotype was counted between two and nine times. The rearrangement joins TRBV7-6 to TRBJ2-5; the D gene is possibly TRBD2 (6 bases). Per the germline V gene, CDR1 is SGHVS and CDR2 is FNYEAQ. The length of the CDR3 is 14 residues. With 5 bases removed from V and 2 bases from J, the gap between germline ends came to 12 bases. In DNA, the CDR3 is TGTGCCAGCAGCCGGGACTTAAAGCAAGAGACCCAGTACTTC. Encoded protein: CASSRDLKQETQYF. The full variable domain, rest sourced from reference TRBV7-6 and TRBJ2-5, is GAGVSQSPRYKVTKRGQDVALRCDPISGHVSLYWYRQALGQGPEFLTYFNYEAQQDKSGLPNDRFSAERPEGSISTLTIQRTEQRDSAMYRCASSRDLKQETQYFGPGTRLLVL.

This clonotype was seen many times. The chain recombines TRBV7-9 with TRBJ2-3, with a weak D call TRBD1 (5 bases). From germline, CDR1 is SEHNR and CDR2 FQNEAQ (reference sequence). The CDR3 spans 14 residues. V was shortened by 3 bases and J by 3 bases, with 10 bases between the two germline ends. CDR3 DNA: TGTGCCAGCAGCTTTGGGGCAGAAACAGATACGCAGTATTTT. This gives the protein CASSFGAETDTQYF.

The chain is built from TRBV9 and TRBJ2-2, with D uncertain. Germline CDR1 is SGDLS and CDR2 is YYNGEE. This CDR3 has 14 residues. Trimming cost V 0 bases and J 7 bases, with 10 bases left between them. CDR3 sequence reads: CASSVVGVSGELFF. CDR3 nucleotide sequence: TGTGCCAGCAGCGTAGTTGGCGTGAGCGGGGAGCTGTTTTTT.

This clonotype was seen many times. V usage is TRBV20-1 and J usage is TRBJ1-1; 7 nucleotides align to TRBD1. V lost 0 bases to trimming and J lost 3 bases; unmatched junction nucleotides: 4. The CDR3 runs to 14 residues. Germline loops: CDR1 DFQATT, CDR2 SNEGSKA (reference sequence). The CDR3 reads CSARDGQDYTEAFF. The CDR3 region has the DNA TGCAGTGCTAGAGATGGACAGGACTACACTGAAGCTTTCTTT.

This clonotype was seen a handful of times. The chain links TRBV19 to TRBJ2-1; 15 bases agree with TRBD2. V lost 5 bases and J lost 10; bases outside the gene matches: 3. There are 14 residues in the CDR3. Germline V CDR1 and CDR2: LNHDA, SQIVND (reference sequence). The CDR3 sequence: CASSLGTSGREQFF. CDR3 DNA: TGTGCCAGTAGTCTCGGGACTAGCGGGAGGGAGCAGTTCTTC.

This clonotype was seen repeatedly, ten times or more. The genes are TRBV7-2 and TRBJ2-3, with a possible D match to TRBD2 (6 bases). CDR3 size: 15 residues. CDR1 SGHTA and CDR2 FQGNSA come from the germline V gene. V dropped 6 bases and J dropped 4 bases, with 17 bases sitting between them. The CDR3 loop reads CASRRGGAGADTQYF. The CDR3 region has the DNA TGTGCCAGCAGGCGGGGAGGCGCGGGCGCAGATACGCAGTATTTT.

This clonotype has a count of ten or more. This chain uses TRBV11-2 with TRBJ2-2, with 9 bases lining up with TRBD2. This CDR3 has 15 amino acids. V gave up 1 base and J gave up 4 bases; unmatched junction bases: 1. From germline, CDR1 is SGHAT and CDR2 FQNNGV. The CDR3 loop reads CASSLGLAVTGELFF. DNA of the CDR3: TGTGCCAGCAGCTTAGGACTAGCGGTCACCGGGGAGCTGTTTTTT. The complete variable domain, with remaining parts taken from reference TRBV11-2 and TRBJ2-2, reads EAGVAQSPRYKIIEKRQSVAFWCNPISGHATLYWYQQILGQGPKLLIQFQNNGVVDDSQLPKDRFSAERLKGVDSTLKIQPAKLEDSAVYLCASSLGLAVTGELFFGEGSRLTVL.

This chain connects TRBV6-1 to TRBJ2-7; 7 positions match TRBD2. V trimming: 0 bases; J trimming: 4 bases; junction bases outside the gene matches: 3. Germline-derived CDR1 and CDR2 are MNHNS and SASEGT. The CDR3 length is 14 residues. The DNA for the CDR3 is TGTGCCAGCAGTGAAGCGGGAGGGCCGTACGAGCAGTACTTC. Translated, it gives CASSEAGGPYEQYF.

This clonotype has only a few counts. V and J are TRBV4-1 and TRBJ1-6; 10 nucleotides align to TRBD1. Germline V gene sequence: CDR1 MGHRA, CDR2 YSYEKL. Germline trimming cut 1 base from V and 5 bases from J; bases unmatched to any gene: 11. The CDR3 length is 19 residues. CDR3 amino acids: CASSQGQGARTLDNSPLHF. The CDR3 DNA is TGCGCCAGCAGCCAAGGACAGGGGGCCCGAACACTAGATAATTCACCCCTCCACTTT.

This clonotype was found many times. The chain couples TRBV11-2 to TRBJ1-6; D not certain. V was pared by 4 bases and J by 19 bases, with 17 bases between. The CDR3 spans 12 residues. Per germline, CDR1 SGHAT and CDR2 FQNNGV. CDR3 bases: TGTGCCAGCAGCTCCTCGACGGGCCTACGGCACTTT. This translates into CASSSSTGLRHF.

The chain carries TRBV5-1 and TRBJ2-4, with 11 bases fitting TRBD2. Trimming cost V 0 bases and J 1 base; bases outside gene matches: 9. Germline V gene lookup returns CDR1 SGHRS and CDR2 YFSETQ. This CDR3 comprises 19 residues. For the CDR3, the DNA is TGCGCCAGCAGCTTGGGACAGGGACTAGCGGAGCGGGCCAAAAACATTCAGTACTTC. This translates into CASSLGQGLAERAKNIQYF. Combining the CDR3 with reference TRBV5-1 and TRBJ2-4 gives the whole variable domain KAGVTQTPRYLIKTRGQQVTLSCSPISGHRSVSWYQQTPGQGLQFLFEYFSETQRNKGNFPGRFSGRQFSNSRSEMNVSTLELGDSALYLCASSLGQGLAERAKNIQYFGAGTRLSVL.

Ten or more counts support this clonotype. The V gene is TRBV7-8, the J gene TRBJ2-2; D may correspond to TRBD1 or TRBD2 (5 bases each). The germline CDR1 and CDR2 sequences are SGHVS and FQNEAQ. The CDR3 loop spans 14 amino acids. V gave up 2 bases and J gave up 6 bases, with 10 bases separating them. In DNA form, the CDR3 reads TGTGCCAGCAGCTTACTCTTGGGGGCCGGGGAGCTGTTTTTT. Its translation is CASSLLLGAGELFF.

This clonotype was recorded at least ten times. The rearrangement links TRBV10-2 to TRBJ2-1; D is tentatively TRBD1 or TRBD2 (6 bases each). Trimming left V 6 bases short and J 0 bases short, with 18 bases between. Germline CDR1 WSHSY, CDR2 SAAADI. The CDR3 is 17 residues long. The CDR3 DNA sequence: TGCGCCAGCAGGCGGGACACATCGTTTAGCTCCTACAATGAGCAGTTCTTC. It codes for CASRRDTSFSSYNEQFF.

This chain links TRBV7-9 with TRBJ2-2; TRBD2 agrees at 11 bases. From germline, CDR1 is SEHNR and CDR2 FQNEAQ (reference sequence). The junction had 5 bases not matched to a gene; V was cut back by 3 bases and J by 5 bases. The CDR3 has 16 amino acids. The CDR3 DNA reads TGTGCCAGCAGCTTTCTAGCGGGAGGCCCGACCGGGGAGCTGTTTTTT. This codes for CASSFLAGGPTGELFF.

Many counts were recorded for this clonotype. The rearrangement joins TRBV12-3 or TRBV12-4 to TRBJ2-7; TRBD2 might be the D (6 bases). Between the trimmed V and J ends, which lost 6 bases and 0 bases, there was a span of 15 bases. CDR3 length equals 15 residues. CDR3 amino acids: CASRGGAVSSYEQYF. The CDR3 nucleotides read TGTGCCAGCAGGGGCGGGGCGGTGAGCTCCTACGAGCAGTACTTC.

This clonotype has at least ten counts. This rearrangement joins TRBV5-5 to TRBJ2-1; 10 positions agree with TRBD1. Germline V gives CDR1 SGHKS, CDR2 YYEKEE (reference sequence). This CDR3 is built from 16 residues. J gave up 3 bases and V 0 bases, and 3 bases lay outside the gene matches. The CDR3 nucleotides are TGTGCCAGCAGCTTGGAAGGACAGGGGGTCTACAATGAGCAGTTCTTC. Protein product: CASSLEGQGVYNEQFF.